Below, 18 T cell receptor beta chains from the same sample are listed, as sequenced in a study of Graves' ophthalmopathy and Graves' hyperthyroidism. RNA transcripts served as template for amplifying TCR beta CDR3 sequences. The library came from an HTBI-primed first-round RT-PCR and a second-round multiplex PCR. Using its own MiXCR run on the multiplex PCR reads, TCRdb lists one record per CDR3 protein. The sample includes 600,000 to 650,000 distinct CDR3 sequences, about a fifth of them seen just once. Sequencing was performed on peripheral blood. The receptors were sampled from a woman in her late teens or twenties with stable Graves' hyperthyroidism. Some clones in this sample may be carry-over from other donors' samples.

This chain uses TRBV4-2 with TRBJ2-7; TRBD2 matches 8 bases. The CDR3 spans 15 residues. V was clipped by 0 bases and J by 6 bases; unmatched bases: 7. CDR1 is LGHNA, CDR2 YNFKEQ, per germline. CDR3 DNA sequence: TGTGCCAGCAGCCAAGATCTGGGACTAGAAGCCGAGCAGTACTTC. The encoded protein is CASSQDLGLEAEQYF.

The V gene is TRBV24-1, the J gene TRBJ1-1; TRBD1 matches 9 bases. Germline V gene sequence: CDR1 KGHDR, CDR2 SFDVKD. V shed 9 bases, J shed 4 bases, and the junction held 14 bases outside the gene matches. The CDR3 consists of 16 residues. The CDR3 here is CATGYRDRDSSTEAFF. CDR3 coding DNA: TGTGCCACCGGTTACCGGGACAGGGATTCTAGCACTGAAGCTTTCTTT.

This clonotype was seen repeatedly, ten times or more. This CDR3 is CSVAAGAHEQYF. For the CDR3, the DNA is TGCAGCGTTGCGGCAGGGGCCCACGAGCAGTACTTC. The chain carries TRBV29-1 and TRBJ2-7; a weak D match, TRBD1 (6 bases). V gave up 4 bases and J gave up 5 bases, with 12 bases separating them. The CDR3 spans 12 residues. CDR1 and CDR2 (germline): SQVTM, ANQGSEA.

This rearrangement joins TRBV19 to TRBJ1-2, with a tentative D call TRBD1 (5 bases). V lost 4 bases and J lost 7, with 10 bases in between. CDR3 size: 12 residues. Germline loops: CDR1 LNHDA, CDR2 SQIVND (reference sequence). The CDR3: CASSTGRFGYTF. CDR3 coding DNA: TGTGCCAGTAGTACGGGACGCTTTGGCTACACCTTC.

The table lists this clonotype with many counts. In DNA form, the CDR3 reads TGCGCCAGCAGCATGACAGGGGGAACGAACACTGAAGCTTTCTTT. As protein: CASSMTGGTNTEAFF. The V and J genes are TRBV5-1 and TRBJ1-1, with 9 bases aligning to TRBD1. This CDR3 contains 15 residues. The germline CDR1 and CDR2 sequences are SGHRS and YFSETQ. V shed 4 bases, J shed 1 base, and the junction held 5 bases outside the gene matches.

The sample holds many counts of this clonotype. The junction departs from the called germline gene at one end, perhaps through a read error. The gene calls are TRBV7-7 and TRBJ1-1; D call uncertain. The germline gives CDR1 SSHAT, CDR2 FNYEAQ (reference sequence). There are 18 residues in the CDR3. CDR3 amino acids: CASSLDVPSLIMNTEAFF. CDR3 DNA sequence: TGTGCTAGCAGCTTAGATGTCCCTTCACTGATTATGAACACTGAAGCTTTCTTT.

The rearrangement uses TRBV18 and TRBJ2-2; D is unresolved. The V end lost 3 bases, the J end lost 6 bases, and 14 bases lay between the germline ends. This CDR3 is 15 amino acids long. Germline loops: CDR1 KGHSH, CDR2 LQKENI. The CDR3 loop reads CASSPPRQYPGELFF. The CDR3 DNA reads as TGTGCCAGCTCACCTCCACGCCAGTACCCCGGGGAGCTGTTTTTT.

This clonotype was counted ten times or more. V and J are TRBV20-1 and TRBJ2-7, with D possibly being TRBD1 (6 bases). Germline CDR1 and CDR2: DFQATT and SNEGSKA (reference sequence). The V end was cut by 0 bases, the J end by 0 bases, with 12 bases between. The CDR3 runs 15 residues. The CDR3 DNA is TGCAGTGCTAGAGACCAAGGACAGACCTCCTACGAGCAGTACTTC. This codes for CSARDQGQTSYEQYF.

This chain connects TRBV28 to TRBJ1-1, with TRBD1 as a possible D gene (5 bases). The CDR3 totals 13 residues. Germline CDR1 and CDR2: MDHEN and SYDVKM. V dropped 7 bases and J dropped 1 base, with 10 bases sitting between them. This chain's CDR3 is CASNPGGNTEAFF. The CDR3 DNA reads TGTGCCAGCAACCCGGGGGGGAACACTGAAGCTTTCTTT.

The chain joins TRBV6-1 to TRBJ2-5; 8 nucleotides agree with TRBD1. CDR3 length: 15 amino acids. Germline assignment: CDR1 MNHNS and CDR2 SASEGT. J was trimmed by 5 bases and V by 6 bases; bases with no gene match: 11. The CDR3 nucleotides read TGTGCCAGCAGCCAAACCCTGACAGGGGATGAGACCCAGTACTTC. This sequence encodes CASSQTLTGDETQYF.

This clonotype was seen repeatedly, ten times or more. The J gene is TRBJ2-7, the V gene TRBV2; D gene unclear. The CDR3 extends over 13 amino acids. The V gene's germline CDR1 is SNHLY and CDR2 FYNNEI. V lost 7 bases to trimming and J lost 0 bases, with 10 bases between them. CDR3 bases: TGTGCCAGCAAAAAGGGCCCCTCCTACGAGCAGTACTTC. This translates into CASKKGPSYEQYF.

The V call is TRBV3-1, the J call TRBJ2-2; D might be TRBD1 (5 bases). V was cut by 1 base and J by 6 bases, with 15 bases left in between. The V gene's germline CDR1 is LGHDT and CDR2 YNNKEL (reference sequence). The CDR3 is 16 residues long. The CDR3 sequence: CASSQGGAGRAGELFF. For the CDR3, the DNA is TGTGCCAGCAGCCAAGGGGGCGCAGGTAGAGCCGGGGAGCTGTTTTTT.

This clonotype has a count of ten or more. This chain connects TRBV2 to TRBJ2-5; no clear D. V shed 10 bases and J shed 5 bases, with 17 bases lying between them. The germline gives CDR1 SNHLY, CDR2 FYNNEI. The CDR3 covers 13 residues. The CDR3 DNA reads TGTGCCAAATCCCGTGGTAGTGGGGAGACCCAGTACTTC. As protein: CAKSRGSGETQYF. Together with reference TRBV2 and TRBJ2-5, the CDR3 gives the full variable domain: EPEVTQTPSHQVTQMGQEVILRCVPISNHLYFYWYRQILGQKVEFLVSFYNNEISEKSEIFDDQFSVERPDGSNFTLKIRSTKLEDSAMYFCAKSRGSGETQYFGPGTRLLVL.

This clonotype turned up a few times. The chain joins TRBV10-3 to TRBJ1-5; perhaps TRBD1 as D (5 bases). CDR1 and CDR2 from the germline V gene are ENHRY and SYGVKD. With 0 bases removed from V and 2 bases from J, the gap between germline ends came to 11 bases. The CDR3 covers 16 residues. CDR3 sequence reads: CAISESKGTGNQPQHF. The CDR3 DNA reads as TGTGCCATCAGTGAGTCGAAGGGGACGGGCAATCAGCCCCAGCATTTT.

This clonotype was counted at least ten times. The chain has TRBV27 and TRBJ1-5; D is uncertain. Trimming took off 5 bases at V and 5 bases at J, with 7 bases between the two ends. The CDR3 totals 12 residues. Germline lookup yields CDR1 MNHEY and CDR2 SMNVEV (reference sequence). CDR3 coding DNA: TGTGCCAGCAGTGGAAATCATCAGCCCCAGCATTTT. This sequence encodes CASSGNHQPQHF.

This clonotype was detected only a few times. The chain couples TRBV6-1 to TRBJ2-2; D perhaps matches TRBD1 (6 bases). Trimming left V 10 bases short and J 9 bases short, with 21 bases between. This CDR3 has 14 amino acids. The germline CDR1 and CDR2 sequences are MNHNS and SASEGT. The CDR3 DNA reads TGTGCCATCACTACAGGGAAAACGGCCCGGGAGCTGTTTTTT. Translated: CAITTGKTARELFF.

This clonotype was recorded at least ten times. The CDR3 DNA reads as TGTGCCAGCAGTCCCGGGACTAGTAGCTACGAGCAGTACTTC. Translation: CASSPGTSSYEQYF. This chain joins TRBV6-1 and TRBJ2-7; 8 bases line up with TRBD2. Trimming cost V 5 bases and J 3 bases; bases outside gene matches: 6. The germline V gene encodes CDR1 MNHNS and CDR2 SASEGT. The CDR3 spans 14 residues.

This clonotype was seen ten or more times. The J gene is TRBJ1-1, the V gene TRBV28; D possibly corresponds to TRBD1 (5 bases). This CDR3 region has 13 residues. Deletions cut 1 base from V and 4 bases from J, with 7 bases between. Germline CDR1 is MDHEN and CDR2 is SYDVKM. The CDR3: CASSLSQATEAFF. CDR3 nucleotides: TGTGCCAGCAGTTTATCACAGGCCACTGAAGCTTTCTTT.